This T cell receptor (beta chain) was sequenced during a study of long-term antiretroviral therapy in people with HIV. J was trimmed by 1 base and V by 5 bases; bases with no gene match: 1. CDR1 SQVTM and CDR2 ANQGSEA come from the germline V gene. The CDR3 sequence is 12 residues long. As to this clone: The target antigen is unknown.

It was version v3.0 of the immunoSEQ assay that was run at survey level. Generated by immunoSEQ multiplex PCR, the TCRdb table keeps only in-frame clones and is missing some. Here the sample spans fewer than 20,000 clones, about 80% being singletons. Findings of the study overall: Participants lacked recorded data on ART adherence, viral resistance or therapy changes.

Sequenced here: unsorted PBMCs, sampled 2.1 years after starting antiretroviral therapy. This chain joins TRBV29-1 and TRBJ1-1, with 7 bases identical to TRBD1. This clonotype was sampled from a man aged 35 to 55 with HIV. The CDR3 DNA reads as TGCAGCGTTTGGGACAGGAACACTGAAGCTTTCTTT. Translating gives CSVWDRNTEAFF.